This TCR beta chain was observed in a study of blood T cell repertoires in COVID-19. Across the study: Italy, Spain and the United States were the sources of the convalescent and acute COVID-19 samples. Sources were T cells, B-cell-depleted T cells, or PBMCs; the material itself was cDNA or gDNA.

Authors' data handling: Nucleated cell number was recorded as an estimate derived from reference gene primer amplification. Sequenced by immunoSEQ multiplex PCR; TCRdb stores in-frame clones only, minus some. The DNA gave D and trimming, while V, J and clone size come from that table. The table records 180,000 or so clones, roughly 76% of them present only once. Per germline, CDR1 SGHAT and CDR2 FQNNGV. The V end lost 3 bases, the J end lost 4 bases, and 13 bases lay between the germline ends. The CDR3 totals 15 residues. The receptor comes from a middle-aged woman with COVID-19, enrolled during active disease. V gene TRBV11-2 combines with J gene TRBJ2-1, with D maybe TRBD2 (6 bases). Sequencing was done on a sample of peripheral blood. The CDR3 is CASSFYDGGYNEQFF. CDR3 DNA: TGTGCCAGCAGCTTCTACGATGGAGGGTACAATGAGCAGTTCTTC.